The 28 T cell receptor beta chains in this list originate from one sample, sequenced in a study of TET2 disruption in CD19-targeted CAR T cells. These receptors are not linked to any known antigen. The protocol was immunoSEQ multiplex PCR, while the TCRdb copy is restricted to in-frame clones and leaves out a portion. Its clone listing holds fewer than 2,500 clones. Specified treatment: autologous CTL019 cells: CD19 CAR with 4-1BB and CD3 zeta domains. This material consisted of CD8+ T cells sorted from cultured blood T cells, taken for CD19 CAR T cell therapy. Source of these receptors: a man between 65 and 85 years old with chronic lymphocytic leukemia.

Frequency places this clone as medium-sized. The read ends 3 residues before the CDR3 terminus; that terminus is restored from the germline J gene. The gene calls are TRBV7-9 and TRBJ2-7; no clear D. CDR3 size: 12 residues. In germline, CDR1 is SEHNR, CDR2 FQNEAQ (reference sequence). The V and J ends lost 4 bases and 3 bases respectively, with 7 bases between them. The CDR3 DNA, read in part, is TGTGCCAGCAGCTACGCCGGCTACGAG. Translating gives CASSYAGYE. The CDR3, in full, reads CASSYAGYEQYF.

In terms of frequency, this clone is medium-sized (0.01 to 0.1%). The read terminates 3 residues ahead of where the CDR3 ends, so the germline J gene completes it. The V call is TRBV4-1, the J call TRBJ2-7, with 8 nucleotides matching TRBD2. The trim removed 1 base at V and 0 bases at J, leaving 8 bases unmatched. The CDR3 contains 17 residues. Germline-derived CDR1 and CDR2 are MGHRA and YSYEKL. CDR3 amino acids: CASSQVFTSGSSYEQYF. CDR3 DNA, as far as it was read: TGCGCCAGCAGCCAAGTATTTACTAGCGGTAGCTCCTACGAG.

Its frequency marks this clone as medium-sized. The read terminates 3 residues ahead of where the CDR3 ends, so the germline J gene completes it. V and J are TRBV16 and TRBJ1-5, with D possibly TRBD1 on 5 matching bases. V lost 0 bases, J lost 2 bases, and 11 bases lay in between. CDR1 is KGHSY and CDR2 is FQNENV in the germline V gene. The CDR3 has 16 amino acids. The part of the CDR3 DNA that was read is TGTGCCAGCAGCCAATCTAGCCAGGGTGGCAATCAGCCC. Amino acids: CASSQSSQGGNQP. The whole CDR3 sequence is CASSQSSQGGNQPQHF.

Incomplete CDR3 DNA: TGTGCCAGCAGCTTAGCGAGGACTAGCGGGGCCTACGAA. It encodes CASSLARTSGAYE. In full, the CDR3 reads CASSLARTSGAYEYTF. The chain is built from TRBV7-6 and TRBJ1-2; tentatively, D is TRBD1 (5 bases). Coverage ceases 3 residues before the CDR3 finishes, and the germline J gene fills in the end. Germline-derived CDR1 and CDR2 are SGHVS and FNYEAQ. The CDR3 loop spans 16 amino acids.

This clone is called medium-sized based on its frequency. The CDR3 end is not reached by the read, which stops 3 residues before it; the germline J gene fills it in. The rearrangement uses TRBV5-6 and TRBJ1-1; 7 bases align to TRBD1. The trim removed 3 bases at V and 3 bases at J, leaving 8 bases unmatched. CDR3 size: 15 residues. CDR1 SGHDT and CDR2 YYEEEE come from the germline V gene. CDR3 protein: CASSSYRGGYTEAFF. Incomplete CDR3 DNA: TGTGCCAGCAGCTCCTACAGGGGCGGATACACTGAA.

As concerns this clone: Read sequence stops 3 residues before the CDR3 end, and the germline J gene provides the missing end. V is TRBV16 and J is TRBJ1-2; 7 bases fit TRBD1. CDR3 length: 16 amino acids. The germline V gene has CDR1 KGHSY and CDR2 FQNENV. The sequenced part of the CDR3 DNA is TGTGCCAGCAGCCAATCAACAGGGGTTGACTCCTACGAC. Amino acids: CASSQSTGVDSYD. The whole CDR3 is CASSQSTGVDSYDYTF.

On this clone itself: The CDR3 end lies 3 residues beyond the end of the read and is filled in from the germline J gene. This chain connects TRBV7-3 to TRBJ1-2; D is possibly TRBD1 (5 bases). The CDR3 contains 14 residues. Germline lookup yields CDR1 SGHTA and CDR2 FQGTGA. CDR3: CATAPSGAANDYTF. The sequenced CDR3 bases are TGTGCCACTGCCCCTAGCGGGGCGGCGAATGAC.

Of note for this clone: The sequence runs out 3 residues before the end of the CDR3; the remainder is reconstructed from the germline J gene. The rearrangement uses TRBV20-1 and TRBJ1-2; D is perhaps TRBD1 (5 bases). The germline CDR1 and CDR2 sequences are DFQATT and SNEGSKA (reference sequence). The CDR3 length is 14 residues. The DNA read from the CDR3 is TGCAGTGCTAGAGCGGGGGGGACCTCATGGGAC. Its protein is CSARAGGTSWD. The whole CDR3 sequence reads CSARAGGTSWDYTF.

As concerns this clone: The read finishes 3 residues shy of the CDR3 end, and the germline J gene is used to complete it. J is TRBJ2-2 and V is TRBV28; 8 bases match TRBD1. Germline V gene data show CDR1 as MDHEN and CDR2 as SYDVKM. Unmatched junction bases numbered 9, after V lost 6 bases and J lost 0 bases. This CDR3 is 17 amino acids long. CDR3 loop: CASRAIPGQANTGELFF. The DNA read from the CDR3 is TGTGCCAGCAGGGCCATTCCGGGACAGGCGAACACCGGGGAG.

A note on this clone: The observed sequence ends 3 residues before the CDR3 terminus, with the missing tail filled in from the germline J gene. The V gene is TRBV6-2 or TRBV6-3, the J gene TRBJ1-2; no definite D call. Looked up from germline, CDR1 is MNHEY and CDR2 is SVGEGT. CDR3 length: 11 residues. CDR3 amino acids: CASSYAYEYTF. The part of the CDR3 DNA that was read is TGTGCCAGCAGTTATGCCTACGAA.

Remarks on this clone: The DNA ends 3 residues before the CDR3 does, and the rest of the CDR3 is filled in from the germline J gene. Other DNA sequences in this specimen translate into the identical CDR3. The rearrangement uses TRBV12-5 and TRBJ2-5; 8 nucleotides align to TRBD2. The CDR3 contains 16 residues. The J segment lost 4 bases and the V segment lost 0 bases, leaving 7 bases of the junction unmatched. From germline, CDR1 is LGHNT and CDR2 FRNRAP. The covered CDR3 bases are TGTGCTAGTGGTTTGGTAGGACTAGCATTGGGAGAGACC. This translates into CASGLVGLALGET. The entire CDR3 is CASGLVGLALGETQYF.

On this clone itself: The CDR3 extends 3 residues past the end of the read, so its final part is completed from the germline J gene. The chain is built from TRBV4-2 and TRBJ2-3; 10 positions agree with TRBD2. The CDR3 spans 17 residues. J lost 2 bases, V lost 0 bases, and 5 bases had no gene match. Germline CDR1 LGHNA, CDR2 YNFKEQ. The CDR3 loop is CASSQETLAGPTDTQYF. Partial CDR3 DNA: TGTGCCAGCAGCCAAGAGACACTAGCGGGGCCCACAGATACG.

This clone ranks as medium-sized in terms of frequency. Read sequence stops 3 residues before the CDR3 end, and the germline J gene provides the missing end. J is TRBJ2-2 and V is TRBV7-8, with TRBD2 matching over 8 bases. The CDR3 covers 17 residues. Losses at the gene ends were 2 bases for V and 1 base for J; bases not matched to a gene: 6. Germline lookup yields CDR1 SGHVS and CDR2 FQNEAQ. The CDR3: CASSLPVAGGNTGELFF. The sequenced part of the CDR3 DNA is TGTGCCAGCAGCTTACCGGTGGCGGGGGGGAACACCGGGGAG.

This clone is called medium-sized based on its frequency. The read falls 3 residues short of the CDR3 end, and the missing part is taken from the germline J gene. The chain employs TRBV7-6 and TRBJ2-5, with TRBD2 matching over 10 bases. The CDR3 sequence is 18 residues long. Germline-derived CDR1 and CDR2 are SGHVS and FNYEAQ. V dropped 1 base and J dropped 2; count of bases not matched to a gene: 10. The CDR3 here is CASSLVYASGGLQETQYF. CDR3 DNA (partial): TGTGCCAGCAGCTTAGTCTACGCTAGCGGGGGCCTACAAGAGACC. Using reference TRBV7-6 and TRBJ2-5 for the parts outside the CDR3, the full variable domain is GAGVSQSPRYKVTKRGQDVALRCDPISGHVSLYWYRQALGQGPEFLTYFNYEAQQDKSGLPNDRFSAERPEGSISTLTIQRTEQRDSAMYRCASSLVYASGGLQETQYFGPGTRLLVL.

By frequency, this clone is large. The sequenced part of the CDR3 DNA is TGTGCCAGCGCCCTGGCAGGTTCTTACAATGAG. It codes for CASALAGSYNE. The CDR3, in full, reads CASALAGSYNEQFF. The gene calls are TRBV7-9 and TRBJ2-1; no reliable D call. With the read ending 3 residues before the CDR3 end, the germline J gene is used to fill in that end. Germline V gene sequence: CDR1 SEHNR, CDR2 FQNEAQ (reference sequence). The CDR3 has 14 residues. The V end lost 8 bases, the J end lost 4 bases, and 15 bases lay between the germline ends.

Considering frequency, this clone is medium-sized (0.01 to 0.1%). The read halts 3 residues ahead of the CDR3 end, with the missing end drawn from the germline J gene. The genes are TRBV7-9 and TRBJ1-4; 7 bases align to TRBD1. Unmatched junction bases numbered 4, after V lost 3 bases and J lost 3 bases. The CDR3 spans 15 residues. Germline values: CDR1 SEHNR, CDR2 FQNEAQ (reference sequence). The CDR3 here is CASSFGTGANEKLFF. The CDR3 DNA, read in part, is TGTGCCAGCAGCTTCGGAACAGGGGCTAATGAAAAA.

Concerning this clone itself: The DNA ends 3 residues before the CDR3 does, and the rest of the CDR3 is filled in from the germline J gene. V gene TRBV27 combines with J gene TRBJ2-7; weak D call: TRBD1 (5 bases). The germline CDR1 and CDR2 sequences are MNHEY and SMNVEV (reference sequence). The CDR3 is made up of 15 amino acids. V lost 4 bases to trimming and J lost 3 bases, with 16 bases between them. The CDR3 spells CASSSAGKSLYEQYF. The CDR3 DNA, read in part, is TGTGCCAGCAGTTCCGCAGGGAAGAGCCTCTACGAG.

Note on this clone: The sequenced fragment ends 3 residues before the CDR3 boundary, so the rest is inferred from the germline J gene. The chain couples TRBV3-1 (or the pseudogene TRBV3-2) to TRBJ2-2, with TRBD2 matching 7 bases. Germline V gene data show CDR1 as LGHDT and CDR2 as YNNKEL (reference sequence). The CDR3 extends over 16 amino acids. The DNA read from the CDR3 is TGTGCCAGCAGCCCCCGCGGGAGCTCCTATAATTCACCG. The encoded protein is CASSPRGSSYNSP. The full CDR3 protein reads CASSPRGSSYNSPLFF.

To note about this clone: The DNA ends 3 residues before the CDR3 does, and the rest of the CDR3 is filled in from the germline J gene. J is TRBJ1-1 and V is TRBV19; a weak D match, TRBD1 (5 bases). The germline V gene has CDR1 LNHDA and CDR2 SQIVND (reference sequence). There are 15 residues in the CDR3. CDR3 amino acids: CASSISGASTDTAFF. The covered CDR3 bases are TGTGCCAGTAGCATCAGCGGGGCTAGCACAGATACG.

Considering frequency, this clone is medium-sized (0.01 to 0.1%). The read terminates 3 residues before the CDR3 end, so the remaining end is supplied by the germline J gene. The rearrangement joins TRBV18 to TRBJ1-4; D is perhaps TRBD1 (5 bases). Germline V gene data show CDR1 as KGHSH and CDR2 as LQKENI. V was cut by 0 bases and J by 4 bases, with 9 bases left in between. The CDR3 covers 15 residues. CDR3 in amino acids: CASSPPEGSNEKLFF. CDR3 DNA (partial): TGTGCCAGCTCACCACCGGAGGGGAGTAATGAAAAA.

A note on this clone: Read data end 3 residues before the CDR3 end; the end is taken from the germline J gene. The chain uses TRBV7-9 and TRBJ2-1; a possible D gene is TRBD1 (5 bases). Germline-derived CDR1 and CDR2 are SEHNR and FQNEAQ (reference sequence). The ends were cut back, 7 bases at V and 4 bases at J, with 14 bases in the middle. This CDR3 region has 14 residues. CDR3 region: CASTLAGSYNEQFF. Partial CDR3 DNA: TGTGCCAGCACCCTGGCAGGGTCTTACAATGAG.

This clone is called medium-sized (0.01 to 0.1%) based on its frequency. The missing CDR3 end, 3 residues past where the read stops, is filled in from the germline J gene. The gene calls are TRBV29-1 and TRBJ1-4; D is possibly TRBD1 (5 bases). The CDR3 has 13 residues. Per the germline V gene, CDR1 is SQVTM and CDR2 is ANQGSEA. The germline V and J ends were trimmed by 6 bases and 7 bases, with 15 bases remaining between them. The sequenced part of the CDR3 DNA is TGCAGCGTCCTCGGGGGGACGGGTGAAAAA. It codes for CSVLGGTGEK. From start to end, the CDR3 is CSVLGGTGEKLFF.

Details on this clone: Coverage ceases 3 residues before the CDR3 finishes, and the germline J gene fills in the end. The sample carries other DNA sequences with the same CDR3. V is TRBV28 and J is TRBJ1-3; D may be TRBD1 (6 bases). Looked up from germline, CDR1 is MDHEN and CDR2 is SYDVKM. CDR3 length: 13 amino acids. The ends were cut back, 7 bases at V and 2 bases at J, with 9 bases in the middle. CDR3 residues: CASNAGAGNTIYF. The DNA read from the CDR3 is TGTGCCAGCAACGCAGGGGCTGGAAACACC.

As to this clone: Read data end 3 residues before the CDR3 end; the end is taken from the germline J gene. The V call is TRBV20-1, the J call TRBJ2-3, with TRBD2 identical over 16 bases. V trimming: 2 bases; J trimming: 2 bases; junction bases outside the gene matches: 7. Per germline, CDR1 DFQATT and CDR2 SNEGSKA (reference sequence). The CDR3 covers 18 residues. CDR3 DNA, as far as it was read: TGCAGTGCTAGATCCGGGACTAGCGGGGGGGCCCACACAGATACG. It specifies CSARSGTSGGAHTDT. The whole CDR3 protein reads CSARSGTSGGAHTDTQYF.

By frequency, this clone is medium-sized (0.01 to 0.1%). The read ends 3 residues early relative to the CDR3; the germline J gene fills the gap. V gene TRBV20-1 combines with J gene TRBJ1-5, with 7 bases aligning to TRBD1. Germline V CDR1 and CDR2: DFQATT, SNEGSKA (reference sequence). V lost 1 base to trimming and J lost 3 bases; unmatched junction nucleotides: 6. The CDR3 spans 15 residues. The CDR3 reads CSARAEGADNQPQHF. The sequenced CDR3 bases are TGCAGTGCTAGAGCAGAGGGGGCCGACAATCAGCCC.

By frequency, this clone registers large. The sequenced fragment ends 3 residues before the CDR3 boundary, so the rest is inferred from the germline J gene. This chain connects TRBV12-3 or TRBV12-4 to TRBJ1-5; 8 bases fit TRBD1. Unmatched junction bases numbered 4, after V lost 10 bases and J lost 2 bases. This CDR3 has 13 amino acids. CDR3 DNA (partial): TGTGCCAACTTGACAGGGGGCAATCAGCCC. This codes for CANLTGGNQP. The whole CDR3 region reads CANLTGGNQPQHF.

Of note for this clone: Read coverage stops 3 residues before the CDR3 terminus; the germline J gene supplies the remainder. The V call is TRBV19, the J call TRBJ1-1; TRBD1 might be the D (6 bases). This CDR3 contains 16 residues. Per germline, CDR1 LNHDA and CDR2 SQIVND (reference sequence). The covered CDR3 bases are TGTGCCAGTGATGCGAGAACTAGCGGGGGACATTACGAG. Its protein is CASDARTSGGHYE. In full, the CDR3 reads CASDARTSGGHYEAFF.

As regards this clone: From the germline J gene comes the end of the CDR3, since the read stops 3 residues before it. The V call is TRBV9, the J call TRBJ2-5, with 10 bases that match TRBD2. This CDR3 comprises 17 residues. The germline CDR1 and CDR2 sequences are SGDLS and YYNGEE. V gave up 2 bases and J gave up 0 bases; unmatched junction bases: 7. The sequenced part of the CDR3 DNA is TGTGCCAGCAGCGTGGGGCTAGCGGGGGAGAACCAAGAGACC. Translated: CASSVGLAGENQET. The CDR3 in full is CASSVGLAGENQETQYF.